A single sample is the source of the 27 T cell receptor beta chains below, sequenced in a study of T cell responses to AZD1222 COVID-19 vaccine. This table comes from immunoSEQ multiplex PCR, and its TCRdb copy is limited to in-frame clones, with some not included. The data show 95,000 to 150,000 clones, around 88% seen once. This specimen consisted of peripheral blood, obtained on day 0 of AZD1222 vaccination. These receptors all stem from an adult in good health.

This clone was detected a few times. This sample also contains other DNA sequences that code for the same CDR3. V and J are TRBV11-2 and TRBJ1-2; D is uncertain. This CDR3 comprises 13 residues. Deletions cut 5 bases from V and 0 bases from J, with 7 bases between. Germline V CDR1 and CDR2: SGHAT, FQNNGV. For the CDR3, the DNA is TGTGCCAGCAGCCCCGACACTAACTATGGCTACACCTTC. This encodes CASSPDTNYGYTF.

The V call is TRBV11-2, the J call TRBJ2-5, with D possibly matching TRBD2 (7 bases). V lost 2 bases and J 5 bases, leaving 15 bases between the germline ends. The CDR3 has 15 residues. Germline V gene data show CDR1 as SGHAT and CDR2 as FQNNGV. The CDR3 sequence: CASSLSDGGHETQYF. The CDR3 DNA is TGTGCCAGCAGCTTATCCGACGGGGGGCACGAGACCCAGTACTTC.

This clone is a singleton in its sample. V and J are TRBV7-2 and TRBJ1-1, with D possibly being TRBD1 (5 bases). In germline, CDR1 is SGHTA, CDR2 FQGNSA. The ends were cut back, 5 bases at V and 4 bases at J, with 11 bases in the middle. This CDR3 region has 13 residues. The CDR3: CASSTQVSTEAFF. The CDR3 region has the DNA TGTGCCAGCAGCACACAGGTGTCCACTGAAGCTTTCTTT. Drawing the rest from reference TRBV7-2 and TRBJ1-1, the complete variable domain is GAGVSQSPSNKVTEKGKDVELRCDPISGHTALYWYRQSLGQGLEFLIYFQGNSAPDKSGLPSDRFSAERTGGSVSTLTIQRTQQEDSAVYLCASSTQVSTEAFFGQGTRLTVV.

The genes are TRBV5-5 and TRBJ2-1; no clear D gene. The V gene's germline CDR1 is SGHKS and CDR2 YYEKEE (reference sequence). Trimming shortened V by 0 bases and J by 9 bases, and 4 bases separated the two germline ends. The CDR3 has 11 residues. Here the CDR3 DNA reads TGTGCCAGCAGCTTGGGAACTGAGCAGTTCTTC. As protein: CASSLGTEQFF.

The V call is TRBV7-6, the J call TRBJ1-1; 7 bases align to TRBD1. This CDR3 is built from 16 residues. CDR1 is SGHVS, CDR2 FNYEAQ, per germline. V was pared by 5 bases and J by 7 bases, with 16 bases of the junction left unmatched. The CDR3 sequence: CASSPTLTGMVGEAFF. The DNA for the CDR3 is TGTGCCAGCAGCCCTACTTTGACAGGGATGGTGGGTGAAGCTTTCTTT.

V is TRBV10-3 and J is TRBJ1-3; no clear D gene. The germline V gene has CDR1 ENHRY and CDR2 SYGVKD. Trimming left V 8 bases short and J 4 bases short, with 9 bases between. The length of the CDR3 is 12 residues. The CDR3 loop reads CAIVPGGNTIYF. CDR3 in DNA: TGTGCCATCGTGCCAGGAGGAAACACCATATATTTT.

This rearrangement joins TRBV5-4 to TRBJ1-1; TRBD1 agrees at 7 bases. With V trimmed by 4 bases and J by 7 bases, 7 bases remained unmatched. This CDR3 is built from 13 residues. Germline CDR1 and CDR2: SGHNT and YYREEE (reference sequence). The CDR3: CASSKEGTVEAFF. For the CDR3, the DNA is TGTGCCAGCAGCAAGGAGGGGACAGTTGAAGCTTTCTTT.

The J gene is TRBJ1-5, the V gene TRBV11-2; D remains unclear. CDR1 is SGHAT, CDR2 FQNNGV, per germline. The germline V and J ends were trimmed by 2 bases and 4 bases, with 6 bases remaining between them. The CDR3 sequence is 13 residues long. Here the CDR3 reads CASSLSENQPQHF. The DNA of the CDR3 is TGTGCCAGCAGCTTATCGGAGAATCAGCCCCAGCATTTT.

The V call is TRBV10-3, the J call TRBJ1-2; tentatively, D is TRBD1 (6 bases). This CDR3 is built from 12 residues. Germline V CDR1 and CDR2: ENHRY, SYGVKD. V was trimmed by 8 bases and J by 5 bases, leaving 12 bases between them. The DNA for the CDR3 is TGTGCCATCGGACAGCAGTCTTATGGCTACACCTTC. Protein sequence: CAIGQQSYGYTF.

The chain couples TRBV12-3 or TRBV12-4 to TRBJ2-5; D perhaps matches TRBD1 (6 bases). The CDR3 covers 13 residues. With 7 bases removed from V and 1 base from J, the gap between germline ends came to 10 bases. CDR3 DNA sequence: TGTGCCAGCAAACGGGACACCCAAGAGACCCAGTACTTC. Amino acids: CASKRDTQETQYF.

V usage is TRBV4-1 and J usage is TRBJ1-1; no reliable D call. This CDR3 region has 18 residues. Between the trimmed V and J ends, which lost 1 base and 0 bases, there was a span of 18 bases. Looked up from germline, CDR1 is MGHRA and CDR2 is YSYEKL. The CDR3 DNA sequence: TGCGCCAGCAGCCAAGGTCTTGTCATATCCGGGGTGAACACTGAAGCTTTCTTT. This gives the protein CASSQGLVISGVNTEAFF.

The chain combines TRBV11-2 with TRBJ1-5; D gene uncertain. The germline CDR1 and CDR2 sequences are SGHAT and FQNNGV. The CDR3 runs to 13 residues. With 5 bases removed from V and 3 bases from J, the gap between germline ends came to 8 bases. The chain's CDR3 is CASSMTLNQPQHF. CDR3 bases: TGTGCCAGCAGCATGACCCTCAATCAGCCCCAGCATTTT.

The V gene is TRBV6-5, the J gene TRBJ1-2; no reliable D call. Germline lookup yields CDR1 MNHEY and CDR2 SVGAGI. The CDR3 spans 13 residues. V lost 8 bases and J 2 bases, leaving 12 bases between the germline ends. The CDR3 DNA is TGTGCCAGCGTCAGCGATGGCAACTATGGCTACACCTTC. This encodes CASVSDGNYGYTF.

The chain recombines TRBV28 with TRBJ2-1; D gene ambiguous. The CDR3 has 13 residues. The germline V gene has CDR1 MDHEN and CDR2 SYDVKM. Trimming shortened V by 3 bases and J by 7 bases, and 10 bases separated the two germline ends. The CDR3 coding sequence is TGTGCCAGCAGTTTCGCCATAAGTAATGAGCAGTTCTTC. Protein sequence: CASSFAISNEQFF.

This clone was counted a few times. This chain joins TRBV9 and TRBJ1-4; unclear D gene. Germline-derived CDR1 and CDR2 are SGDLS and YYNGEE. This CDR3 has 15 residues. V was cut by 0 bases and J by 3 bases, with 9 bases left in between. The CDR3 reads CASSVGAGSNEKLFF. The DNA of the CDR3 is TGTGCCAGCAGCGTAGGTGCGGGATCTAATGAAAAACTGTTTTTT. The full variable domain, its missing parts supplied by reference TRBV9 and TRBJ1-4, is DSGVTQTPKHLITATGQRVTLRCSPRSGDLSVYWYQQSLDQGLQFLIQYYNGEERAKGNILERFSAQQFPDLHSELNLSSLELGDSALYFCASSVGAGSNEKLFFGSGTQLSVL.

The chain is built from TRBV18 and TRBJ1-1, with 7 bases matching TRBD1. The CDR3 spans 14 residues. V lost 2 bases to trimming and J lost 7 bases; unmatched junction nucleotides: 7. Per germline, CDR1 KGHSH and CDR2 LQKENI. CDR3 sequence (DNA): TGTGCCAGCTCACCAGGACGACAGGGAAATGAAGCTTTCTTT. Encoded protein: CASSPGRQGNEAFF.

This sequence joins TRBV12-3 or TRBV12-4 and TRBJ2-1; D gene ambiguous. Trimming stripped 7 bases from V and 3 bases from J, with 4 bases between. The CDR3 length is 11 residues. The chain's CDR3 is CASMGYNEQFF. The CDR3, as DNA: TGTGCCAGCATGGGCTACAATGAGCAGTTCTTC.

The CDR3 protein is CASSSSTNTEAFF. For the CDR3, the DNA is TGTGCCAGCAGTTCCTCGACGAACACTGAAGCTTTCTTT. The chain carries TRBV6-5 and TRBJ1-1; D is unresolved. V was clipped by 4 bases and J by 1 base, with 7 bases between them. Germline V CDR1 and CDR2: MNHEY, SVGAGI. This CDR3 region has 13 residues.

J is TRBJ1-3 and V is TRBV7-2; TRBD1 is a possible D gene (5 bases). V dropped 5 bases and J dropped 7 bases, with 9 bases sitting between them. Germline values: CDR1 SGHTA, CDR2 FQGNSA. CDR3 length: 12 residues. CDR3 loop: CASSPGQNTIYF. Written as DNA, the CDR3 is TGTGCCAGCAGCCCAGGGCAGAACACCATATATTTT. The whole variable domain, remainder taken from reference TRBV7-2 and TRBJ1-3, is GAGVSQSPSNKVTEKGKDVELRCDPISGHTALYWYRQSLGQGLEFLIYFQGNSAPDKSGLPSDRFSAERTGGSVSTLTIQRTQQEDSAVYLCASSPGQNTIYFGEGSWLTVV.

This chain's CDR3 is CASSLEQGNNQPQHF. CDR3 nucleotide sequence: TGTGCCAGCAGCTTAGAGCAGGGAAACAATCAGCCCCAGCATTTT. The chain recombines TRBV7-2 with TRBJ1-5; tentatively, D is TRBD1 (5 bases). Per germline, CDR1 SGHTA and CDR2 FQGNSA. The CDR3 totals 15 residues. The germline V and J ends were trimmed by 1 base and 3 bases, with 10 bases remaining between them.

The gene calls are TRBV6-1 and TRBJ1-5; no definite D call. The V end was cut by 4 bases, the J end by 2 bases, with 15 bases between. The CDR3 has 16 amino acids. The germline gives CDR1 MNHNS, CDR2 SASEGT. The CDR3 coding sequence is TGTGCCAGCAGTGGATGGACTGCTTCGGGCAATCAGCCCCAGCATTTT. This codes for CASSGWTASGNQPQHF.

The chain carries TRBV28 and TRBJ1-4; D gene uncertain. Germline-derived CDR1 and CDR2 are MDHEN and SYDVKM. V lost 3 bases and J 4 bases, leaving 9 bases between the germline ends. This CDR3 contains 14 residues. CDR3 loop: CASSLGSSNEKLFF. CDR3 DNA: TGTGCCAGCAGTTTGGGCAGCAGTAATGAAAAACTGTTTTTT.

The chain carries TRBV12-2 and TRBJ2-4; the table's D call, TRBD2, has no DNA check behind it. TRBV12-2 is described as a pseudogene. CDR3 length: 18 residues. CDR3 amino acids: CASRLALRIILAKNIQYF. In nucleotides, the CDR3 is TGTGCAAGTCGCTTAGCCCTGCGGATTATCCTAGCCAAAAACATTCAGTACTTC.

The chain carries TRBV11-2 and TRBJ2-1; the D gene is possibly TRBD2 (7 bases). This CDR3 is built from 15 residues. V was pared by 5 bases and J by 3 bases, with 14 bases between. Germline loops: CDR1 SGHAT, CDR2 FQNNGV. The chain's CDR3 is CASSNPGGGYNEQFF. DNA of the CDR3: TGTGCCAGCAGCAACCCGGGGGGCGGCTACAATGAGCAGTTCTTC.

CDR3 in DNA: TGTGCCAGCTCAAATATTCCCGGACGGAGGGACAATGAGCAGTTCTTC. Translation: CASSNIPGRRDNEQFF. V usage is TRBV18 and J usage is TRBJ2-1; perhaps TRBD2 as D (6 bases). Looked up from germline, CDR1 is KGHSH and CDR2 is LQKENI. V dropped 5 bases and J dropped 5 bases, with 19 bases sitting between them. The CDR3 sequence is 16 residues long.

The chain combines TRBV5-1 with TRBJ1-2, with 8 bases fitting TRBD1. Trimming removed 1 base from V and 6 bases from J; junction bases left unmatched: 8. This CDR3 comprises 15 residues. CDR1 and CDR2 from the germline V gene are SGHRS and YFSETQ. CDR3 loop: CASSLRGGTGDGYTF. CDR3 DNA: TGCGCCAGCAGCTTGAGAGGGGGGACAGGAGATGGCTACACCTTC. The full variable domain, rest sourced from reference TRBV5-1 and TRBJ1-2, is KAGVTQTPRYLIKTRGQQVTLSCSPISGHRSVSWYQQTPGQGLQFLFEYFSETQRNKGNFPGRFSGRQFSNSRSEMNVSTLELGDSALYLCASSLRGGTGDGYTFGSGTRLTVV.

The rearrangement links TRBV29-1 to TRBJ2-2; weak D call: TRBD1 (6 bases). The germline V gene has CDR1 SQVTM and CDR2 ANQGSEA. CDR3 length: 15 residues. Trimming pared 4 bases from V and 4 bases from J, leaving 16 bases between. The CDR3 nucleotides are TGCAGCGTTGTTACAGGGTCATCGGGCACCGGGGAGCTGTTTTTT. This sequence encodes CSVVTGSSGTGELFF.